These 11 T cell receptor gamma chains were all obtained from the same sample, sequenced in a study of fetal and pediatric gammadelta thymocytes (dated by TCRdb to 2022 to 2024). Sequencing instrument: Illumina MiSeq. TCRdb recomputed clones from the public reads with CATT; identical DNA rows were then combined. The sample yields approximately 220 gamma-chain clones; 3% to 3.5% were counted once. The ten largest account for approximately 71% of the sample. The specimen sequenced was non-Vgamma9Vdelta2 gamma-delta T cells from the thymus. The cell subset or site label here, explained by the study, means: CD3+gammadeltaTCR+ thymocytes not co-expressing Vgamma9 and Vdelta2. All receptors come from a child who underwent cardiac surgery and was recorded as healthy.

Worth noting for this clone: This DNA translates differently at residue 11 from the TCRdb protein, which is that of a much larger clone; a read error is likely, and the protein shown is the DNA's own translation. J is TRGJP and V is TRGV8. The length of the CDR3 is 17 residues. Germline CDR1 reads VENAVY; CDR2 reads YDSYNSRV. As DNA, the CDR3 is TGTGCCACCTGGGATAGGCCTCGGGAGTTGAGCAAAAAAATCAAGGTATTT. Amino acid sequence: CATWDRPRELSKKIKVF.

This clone turned up a few times. A far larger clone lies a single base away; this is likely a read error. The same CDR3 arises from other DNA sequences in this sample as well. This chain connects TRGV10 to TRGJP1. Being an ORF, TRGV10 has a function that is uncertain. With 8 bases clipped from V and 4 bases from J, the junction kept 23 bases outside the gene matches. This CDR3 comprises 19 residues. The CDR3 nucleotides read TGTGCTGCGTGGGATTCCCCCCCTCCACTTTGCCTCACTGGTTGGTTCAAGATATTT. Translating it yields CAAWDSPPPLCLTGWFKIF.

As concerns this clone: The mismatch at residue 3 between this DNA's translation and the TCRdb protein of a much larger clone likely reflects a read error; the protein shown is translated from the DNA. V and J are TRGV2 and TRGJP2. Per germline, CDR1 EGSNGY and CDR2 YDSYNSKV. This CDR3 is 17 amino acids long. CDR3 nucleotide sequence: TGTGCCGCCTGGGACTCATTTATATCTCAGCGTGATTGGATCAAGACGTTT. Its protein product is CAAWDSFISQRDWIKTF.

Note on this clone: This likely came from a read error, as a far larger clone is one base away. The gene calls are TRGV2 and TRGJ1 or TRGJ2. V gave up 4 bases and J gave up 0 bases; unmatched junction bases: 9. CDR3 length: 15 amino acids. Per germline, CDR1 EGSNGY and CDR2 YDSYNSKV. CDR3 sequence reads: CATWDGRLNYYKKLF. CDR3 coding DNA: TGTGCCACCTGGGATGGGCGCTTGAATTATTATAAGAAACTCTTT.

Points on this clone: Translating this DNA gives a protein that differs at residue 5 from the TCRdb one, which belongs to a much larger clone; a read error is likely, and the protein shown is this translation. This chain links TRGV9 with TRGJP1. CDR1 is GITISATS and CDR2 is ISYDGTV in the germline V gene (reference sequence). Trimming cost V 6 bases and J 4 bases; bases outside gene matches: 5. This CDR3 is built from 13 residues. The chain's CDR3 is CALWKNTGWFKIF. The CDR3 DNA sequence: TGTGCCTTGTGGAAAAACACTGGTTGGTTCAAGATATTT.

A word on this clone: The protein that TCRdb holds for this DNA derives from a much larger clone and differs from the translated DNA at residue 16, which likely indicates a read error; the protein shown here is translated from the DNA. The V gene is TRGV5; the J gene was not called. This CDR3 has 17 residues. Germline V gives CDR1 VINAFY, CDR2 YDVSNSKD. CDR3 loop: CATWDQAQELGKKIKLF. The CDR3 DNA reads as TGTGCCACCTGGGACCAGGCACAGGAGTTGGGCAAAAAAATCAAGTTATTT.

The table lists this clone with a few counts. TCRdb's entry gives the protein of a much larger clone, which mismatches this DNA's translation at residue 3, likely from a read error; the protein reported here is translated from the DNA. This sequence joins TRGV4 and TRGJ1 or TRGJ2. CDR1 EGSTGY and CDR2 YDSYTSSV come from the germline V gene. The CDR3 is 14 amino acids. The CDR3: CAPWDGPIYYKKLF. The CDR3 DNA reads TGTGCCCCCTGGGATGGCCCCATATATTATAAGAAACTCTTT.

With respect to this clone: TCRdb attributes to this sequence the protein of a much larger clone, which differs from the DNA translation at residue 13; a read error is likely, and the protein displayed is translated from the DNA. The V call is TRGV8, the J call TRGJP2. This CDR3 contains 17 residues. Germline V lookup: CDR1 VENAVY, CDR2 YDSYNSRV. The CDR3 sequence is CATWDSFISQRDCIKTF. CDR3 nucleotide sequence: TGTGCCACCTGGGACTCATTTATATCTCAGCGTGATTGTATCAAGACGTTT.

About this clone itself: The TCRdb protein comes from a much larger clone and disagrees with this DNA's translation at residue 3, likely due to a read error; the protein given here is derived from the DNA. V and J are TRGV4 and TRGJ1 or TRGJ2. From germline, CDR1 is EGSTGY and CDR2 YDSYTSSV. This CDR3 contains 11 residues. The CDR3, as DNA: TGTGCCTCCTGGTTTTATTATAAGAAACTCTTT. Encoded protein: CASWFYYKKLF.

This clone has only a few counts. TCRdb's listed protein matches a much larger clone and diverges from this DNA's translation at residue 4, likely through a read error; the protein shown comes from the DNA. The gene calls are TRGV9 and TRGJP1. TCRdb leaves out the J gene; it was filled in here by matching the DNA to germline. Per germline, CDR1 GITISATS and CDR2 ISYDGTV (reference sequence). CDR3 length equals 15 residues. CDR3 DNA sequence: TGTGCCTTGCGGGACGTAAATACCACTGGTTGGTTCAAGATATTT. Translating gives CALRDVNTTGWFKIF.

This clone was seen a few times. TCRdb attributes to this sequence the protein of a much larger clone, which differs from the DNA translation at residue 8; a read error is likely, and the protein displayed is translated from the DNA. The chain recombines TRGV4 with TRGJ1 or TRGJ2. This CDR3 contains 13 residues. The germline V gene encodes CDR1 EGSTGY and CDR2 YDSYTSSV. V shed 0 bases, J shed 3 bases, and the junction held 2 bases outside the gene matches. The CDR3 reads CATWDGPYYKKLF. The CDR3 nucleotides read TGTGCCACCTGGGATGGGCCTTATTATAAGAAACTCTTT.